This T cell receptor beta chain is from a study of cytomegalovirus exposure and HLA in healthy donors. Study summary: Genotyping of about 400 donors showed that about 83% belonged to the Caucasian-associated ancestry cluster.

The PCR was carried out with 60 Vbeta primers and 13 Jbeta primers. Libraries were prepared by immunoSEQ multiplex PCR; TCRdb keeps only in-frame clonotypes and omits some of them. The sample holds 140,000 to 150,000 clones; almost 85% are singletons and the top ten take more than 9.5%. Notes on the study in general: The classifier reportedly diagnosed cytomegalovirus status with high sensitivity and specificity.

Concerning this clone itself: Its specificity is not known. The junction and the germline gene differ at one end; a read error may be behind it.

The CDR3 covers 15 residues. Looked up from germline, CDR1 is SNHLY and CDR2 is FYNNEI. The chain couples TRBV2 to TRBJ1-2; 9 positions match TRBD1. Sequencing was performed on PBMCs. The clonotype was recovered from a woman aged 55-70 years in good health and CMV-seropositive. This CDR3 reads CASKPGQGLYYGYTF. In DNA, the CDR3 is TGTGCCAGCAAACCGGGACAGGGACTATACTATGGCTATACCTTC.